This TCR beta chain was found in a study of identical twins. Whole-study findings and limits: Beta out-of-frame twin sharing showed a weaker excess.

TCRdb re-called the 5' RACE reads through MiXCR, storing one row per CDR3 protein. This sample has about 100,000 distinct CDR3 sequences, with under 7% found just once. For this clonotype: The antigen remains unidentified.

This receptor was taken from a woman between 45 and 65 years old in good health. The sequenced material came from memory T cells sorted from blood.

CDR3 loop: CASSFPGTGGKLFF. CDR3 nucleotides: TGTGCCAGCAGCTTTCCTGGGACAGGGGGAAAACTGTTTTTT. The chain combines TRBV7-8 with TRBJ1-4, with 11 bases fitting TRBD1. This CDR3 region has 14 residues. Germline lookup yields CDR1 SGHVS and CDR2 FQNEAQ. V shed 3 bases and J 10 bases; nucleotides not matched to a gene: 4.